This TCR beta chain was documented in a study of CD4 and CD8 cells across lung adenocarcinoma regions. This clonotype was seen at least ten times. CDR1 is MNHNS, CDR2 SASEGT, per germline. This CDR3 is 14 amino acids long. The patients had localized lung adenocarcinoma, a non-small cell subtype. TCRdb reprocessed the PCR reads with MiXCR, giving one entry per CDR3 protein. Among about 25,000 distinct CDR3 sequences listed, 45% to 50% were seen once. This chain uses TRBV6-1 with TRBJ2-1, with D unresolved. The tail of the sequence fits TRBJ2-7 better, so the J call may be wrong. This receptor was taken from a male donor with lung adenocarcinoma. The CD4 and CD8 labels of this study may be unreliable. The sequenced sample was CD8+ T cells from the center of a lung tumor. The CDR3 nucleotides read TGTGCCAGCAGGGGATCCGGACGGTTGAATGAGCAGTACTTC. As protein: CASRGSGRLNEQYF.